The present entry profiles one TCR beta chain with its context. Its antigen is undetermined. What was sequenced were expressed TCRB transcripts, since all of the isolated RNA had been reverse transcribed. Libraries were prepared by immunoSEQ multiplex PCR; TCRdb keeps only in-frame clonotypes and omits some of them. The table has under 150,000 clones, approximately 15% seen once. One heparinised blood draw averaging approximately 0.11 L was given by each donor. These data belong to a study of beta chain features in type 1 diabetes. Findings and limits, study-wide: A moderate, significant TCRB CDR3 shortening appeared in type 1 diabetes across four CD4+ subsets.

Source material: central memory CD4+ T cells from blood. This TCR was sampled from a man between 18 and 35 years old with type 1 diabetes.

The CDR3 DNA reads TGTGCCATCAGTGAGTCGATGTGGTATCAAGAGACCCAGTACTTC. It yields the protein CAISESMWYQETQYF. The chain is built from TRBV10-3 and TRBJ2-5; D is undetermined. The CDR3 runs 15 residues. Germline-derived CDR1 and CDR2 are ENHRY and SYGVKD. The germline V and J ends were trimmed by 0 bases and 2 bases, with 10 bases remaining between them.